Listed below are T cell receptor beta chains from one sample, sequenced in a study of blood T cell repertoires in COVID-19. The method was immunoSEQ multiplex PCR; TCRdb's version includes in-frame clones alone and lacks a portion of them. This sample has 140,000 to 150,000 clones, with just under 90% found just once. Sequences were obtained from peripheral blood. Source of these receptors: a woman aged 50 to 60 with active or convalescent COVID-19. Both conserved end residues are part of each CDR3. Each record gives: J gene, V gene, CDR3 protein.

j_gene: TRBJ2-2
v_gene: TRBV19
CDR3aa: CASTPGGYTGELFF

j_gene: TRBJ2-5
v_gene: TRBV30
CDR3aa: CAWSLLARAETQYF

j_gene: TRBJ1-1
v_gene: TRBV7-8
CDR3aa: CASSLRTGIDTEAFF

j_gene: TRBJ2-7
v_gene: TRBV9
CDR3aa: CASSVRAGTGFYEQYF

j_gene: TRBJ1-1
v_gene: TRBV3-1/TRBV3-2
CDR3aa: CASSQAVMNTEAFF

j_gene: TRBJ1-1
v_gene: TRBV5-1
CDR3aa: CASSPGQGNTEAFF

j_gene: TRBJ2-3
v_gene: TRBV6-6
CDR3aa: CASSVRGTGGDTQYF

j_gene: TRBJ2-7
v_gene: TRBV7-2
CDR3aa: CASSYWANYEQYF

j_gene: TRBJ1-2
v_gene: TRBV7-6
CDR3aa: CASSLVGEGGYTF

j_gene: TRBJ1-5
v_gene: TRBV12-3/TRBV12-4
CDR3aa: CASSFRDQPQHF

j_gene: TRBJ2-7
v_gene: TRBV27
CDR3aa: CASSLGVLAGGEYEQYF

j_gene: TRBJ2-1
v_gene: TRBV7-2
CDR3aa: CASSPGLAGGPYNEQFF

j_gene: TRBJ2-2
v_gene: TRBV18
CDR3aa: CASSLTAATANTGELFF

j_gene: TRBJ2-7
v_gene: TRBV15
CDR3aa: CATSRETLGVYEQYF

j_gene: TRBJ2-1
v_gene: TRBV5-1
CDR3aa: CASSLVGTSYNEQFF

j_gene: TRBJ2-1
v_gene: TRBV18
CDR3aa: CASSPNSGGTSNEQFF

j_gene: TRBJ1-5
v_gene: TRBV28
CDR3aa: CASGTGGQPQHF

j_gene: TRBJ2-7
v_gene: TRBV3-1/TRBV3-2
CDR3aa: CASSRRGVHYEQYF

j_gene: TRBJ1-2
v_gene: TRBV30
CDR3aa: CACRQGDYGYTF